Below, 16 T cell receptor beta chains from the same sample are listed, as sequenced in a study of T cells in Graves' hyperthyroidism and ophthalmopathy. Regions amplified from RNA transcripts were the TCR beta CDR3 regions. HTBI primers were employed in a first-round RT-PCR of the TCR CDR3. TCRdb fed the multiplex PCR reads into MiXCR, producing one record per CDR3 protein. The sample gives around 800,000 distinct CDR3 sequences, 38% of which show up once; approximately 10% is in the top ten. The sample taken for sequencing was blood. Every receptor here comes from a man between 18 and 29 years old with Graves' hyperthyroidism.

The V call is TRBV25-1, the J call TRBJ1-2; 9 positions agree with TRBD1. Per germline, CDR1 MGHDK and CDR2 SYGVNS. The CDR3 totals 15 residues. Unmatched junction bases numbered 7, after V lost 8 bases and J lost 0 bases. CDR3 nucleotides: TGTGCCAGCCTAAACAGGGGGCTCACTAACTATGGCTACACCTTC. It translates to CASLNRGLTNYGYTF.

This clonotype was counted many times. The J gene is TRBJ2-5, the V gene TRBV7-9; 10 bases agree with TRBD1. This CDR3 is 14 amino acids long. With V trimmed by 7 bases and J by 4 bases, 6 bases remained unmatched. Germline V lookup: CDR1 SEHNR, CDR2 FQNEAQ (reference sequence). CDR3 amino acids: CASTAGTGAETQYF. The CDR3 nucleotides are TGTGCCAGCACAGCCGGGACAGGGGCAGAGACCCAGTACTTC. The complete variable domain, with remaining parts taken from reference TRBV7-9 and TRBJ2-5, reads DTGVSQNPRHKITKRGQNVTFRCDPISEHNRLYWYRQTLGQGPEFLTYFQNEAQLEKSRLLSDRFSAERPKGSFSTLEIQRTEQGDSAMYLCASTAGTGAETQYFGPGTRLLVL.

The V and J genes are TRBV7-2 and TRBJ2-7; weak D call: TRBD2 (5 bases). Trimming removed 2 bases at V and 7 bases at J, with 15 bases between. The length of the CDR3 is 14 residues. CDR1 and CDR2 (germline): SGHTA, FQGNSA. The CDR3 loop reads CASSLRGSFPEQYF. The DNA of the CDR3 is TGTGCCAGCAGCTTACGAGGGTCCTTCCCGGAGCAGTACTTC. The full variable domain, in which reference TRBV7-2 and TRBJ2-7 provide the parts outside the CDR3, is GAGVSQSPSNKVTEKGKDVELRCDPISGHTALYWYRQSLGQGLEFLIYFQGNSAPDKSGLPSDRFSAERTGGSVSTLTIQRTQQEDSAVYLCASSLRGSFPEQYFGPGTRLTVT.

This clonotype was seen at least ten times. This chain uses TRBV29-1 with TRBJ1-2; no clear D gene. The CDR3 consists of 11 residues. V was pared by 0 bases and J by 4 bases, with 3 bases between. Germline V gene lookup returns CDR1 SQVTM and CDR2 ANQGSEA. The CDR3 bases are TGCAGCGTTGAAGACACCTATGGCTACACCTTC. Protein: CSVEDTYGYTF.

At least ten counts were recorded for this clonotype. The chain links TRBV20-1 to TRBJ1-1; 7 bases line up with TRBD1. J was trimmed by 4 bases and V by 3 bases; bases with no gene match: 2. This CDR3 contains 12 residues. Germline V gene sequence: CDR1 DFQATT, CDR2 SNEGSKA (reference sequence). CDR3 in amino acids: CSASAGGTEAFF. The CDR3 DNA reads TGCAGTGCTAGTGCAGGGGGCACTGAAGCTTTCTTT.

Many counts were recorded for this clonotype. The genes are TRBV7-2 and TRBJ2-7, with D perhaps TRBD1 (5 bases). The V end lost 5 bases, the J end lost 5 bases, and 10 bases lay between the germline ends. There are 12 residues in the CDR3. Germline V gene lookup returns CDR1 SGHTA and CDR2 FQGNSA. The DNA of the CDR3 is TGTGCCAGCAGCCCTTGGGGCGACGAGCAGTACTTC. It is translated as CASSPWGDEQYF.

The V call is TRBV3-1, the J call TRBJ1-2; possible D gene TRBD1, 6 bases. CDR1 and CDR2 from the germline V gene are LGHDT and YNNKEL (reference sequence). This CDR3 comprises 15 residues. V lost 0 bases and J 3 bases, leaving 11 bases between the germline ends. CDR3 in DNA: TGTGCCAGCAGCCAAGAGAGGGGGATCGACTATGGCTACACCTTC. This translates into CASSQERGIDYGYTF.

The rearrangement joins TRBV12-3 or TRBV12-4 to TRBJ1-2; D call uncertain. The CDR3 extends over 14 amino acids. Deletions cut 6 bases from V and 6 bases from J, with 17 bases between. The CDR3 nucleotides are TGTGCCAGCAGCCCATCCCCGAGGCGGGATGGCTACACCTTC. Its translation is CASSPSPRRDGYTF.

This clonotype came up many times. The chain joins TRBV12-3 or TRBV12-4 to TRBJ2-5, with a tentative D call TRBD2 (5 bases). Between the trimmed V and J ends, which lost 6 bases and 4 bases, there was a span of 9 bases. The CDR3 extends over 12 amino acids. Here the CDR3 reads CASSPAGETQYF. Written as DNA, the CDR3 is TGTGCCAGCAGCCCCGCGGGAGAGACCCAGTACTTC.

This clonotype was seen many times. The V gene is TRBV24-1, the J gene TRBJ2-7; TRBD2 matches at 9 bases. Germline CDR1 and CDR2: KGHDR and SFDVKD. V shed 4 bases and J 6 bases; nucleotides not matched to a gene: 12. The CDR3 is 16 amino acids. The CDR3 reads CATSERQREAETEQYF. In DNA, the CDR3 is TGTGCCACCAGTGAGAGACAGCGGGAGGCTGAGACCGAGCAGTACTTC.

This clonotype was detected many times. J is TRBJ1-4 and V is TRBV20-1; no firm D call. CDR1 is DFQATT and CDR2 is SNEGSKA in the germline V gene (reference sequence). Trimming stripped 1 base from V and 7 bases from J, with 13 bases between. This CDR3 contains 14 residues. CDR3 bases: TGCAGTGCTAGAGGCTCGAACGTTTTTGAAAAACTGTTTTTT. Residues: CSARGSNVFEKLFF.

This clonotype was recorded a few times. This chain uses TRBV15 with TRBJ2-3; the D gene is possibly TRBD1 (6 bases). The CDR3 runs 14 residues. V lost 6 bases to trimming and J lost 0 bases, with 10 bases between them. Per germline, CDR1 LNHNV and CDR2 YYDKDF (reference sequence). The CDR3 is CATSQDSSTDTQYF. The CDR3 nucleotides are TGTGCCACCAGTCAGGACAGTAGCACAGATACGCAGTATTTT.

The sample holds many counts of this clonotype. This sequence joins TRBV6-6 and TRBJ2-2; D not certain. V was shortened by 5 bases and J by 7 bases, with 5 bases between the two germline ends. This CDR3 spans 11 amino acids. CDR1 is MNHNY, CDR2 SVGAGI, per germline (reference sequence). This CDR3 is CASSRDGELFF. The CDR3 coding sequence is TGTGCCAGCAGTCGCGACGGGGAGCTGTTTTTT.

On this clonotype itself: The CDR3 ends on some other residue instead of the conserved phenylalanine or tryptophan, so this is likely a read error. The CDR3 DNA reads as TGTGCCAGCAGTCGGGACAGATACTACGAGCAGTACCTC. Translating it yields CASSRDRYYEQYL. The V call is TRBV12-3 or TRBV12-4, the J call TRBJ2-7; 7 bases agree with TRBD1. With 5 bases clipped from V and 3 bases from J, the junction kept 4 bases outside the gene matches. This CDR3 is built from 13 residues.

This clonotype was seen many times. The chain couples TRBV7-8 to TRBJ2-7; D is tentatively TRBD1 or TRBD2 (5 bases each). The CDR3 has 15 residues. Germline V lookup: CDR1 SGHVS, CDR2 FQNEAQ. Trimming shortened V by 1 base and J by 6 bases, and 16 bases separated the two germline ends. Here the CDR3 DNA reads TGTGCCAGCAGCTTAGACCACCGCTCCGGGGCCGAGCAGTACTTC. Residues: CASSLDHRSGAEQYF. Together with reference TRBV7-8 and TRBJ2-7, the CDR3 gives the full variable domain: GAGVSQSPRYKVAKRGQDVALRCDPISGHVSLFWYQQALGQGPEFLTYFQNEAQLDKSGLPSDRFFAERPEGSVSTLKIQRTQQEDSAVYLCASSLDHRSGAEQYFGPGTRLTVT.

The rearrangement uses TRBV29-1 and TRBJ1-2, with 8 bases aligning to TRBD1. Germline CDR1 SQVTM, CDR2 ANQGSEA. The CDR3 contains 11 residues. Losses at the gene ends were 7 bases for V and 6 bases for J; bases not matched to a gene: 4. The CDR3 protein is CSAAGGHGYTF. DNA for the CDR3: TGCAGCGCTGCAGGGGGCCATGGCTACACCTTC. Drawing the rest from reference TRBV29-1 and TRBJ1-2, the complete variable domain is SAVISQKPSRDICQRGTSLTIQCQVDSQVTMMFWYRQQPGQSLTLIATANQGSEATYESGFVIDKFPISRPNLTFSTLTVSNMSPEDSSIYLCSAAGGHGYTFGSGTRLTVV.